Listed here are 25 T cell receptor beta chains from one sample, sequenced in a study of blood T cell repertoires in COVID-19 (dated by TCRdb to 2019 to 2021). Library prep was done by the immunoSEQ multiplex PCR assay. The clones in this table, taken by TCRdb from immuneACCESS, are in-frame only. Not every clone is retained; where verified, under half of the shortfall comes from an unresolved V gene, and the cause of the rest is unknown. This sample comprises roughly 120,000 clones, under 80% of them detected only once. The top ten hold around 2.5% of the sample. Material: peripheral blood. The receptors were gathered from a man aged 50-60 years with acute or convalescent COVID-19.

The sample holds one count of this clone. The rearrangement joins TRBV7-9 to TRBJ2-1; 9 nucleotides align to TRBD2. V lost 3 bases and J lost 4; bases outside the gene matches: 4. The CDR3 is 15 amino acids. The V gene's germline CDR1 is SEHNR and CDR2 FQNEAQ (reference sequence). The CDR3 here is CASSFTLAGYNEQFF. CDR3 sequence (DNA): TGTGCCAGCAGCTTCACCCTAGCGGGGTACAATGAGCAGTTCTTC.

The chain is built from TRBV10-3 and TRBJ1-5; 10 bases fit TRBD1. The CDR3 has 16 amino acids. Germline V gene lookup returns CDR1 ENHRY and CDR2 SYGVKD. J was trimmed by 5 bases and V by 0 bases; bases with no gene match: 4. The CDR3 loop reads CAISESFGTGDQPQHF. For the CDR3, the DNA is TGTGCCATCAGTGAGTCGTTTGGGACAGGGGATCAGCCCCAGCATTTT.

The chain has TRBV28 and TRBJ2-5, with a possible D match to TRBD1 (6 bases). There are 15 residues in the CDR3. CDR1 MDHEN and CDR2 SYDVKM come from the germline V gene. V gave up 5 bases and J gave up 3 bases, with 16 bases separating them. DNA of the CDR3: TGTGCCAGCAGTCCCCTACAGGGTAGAGAAGAGACCCAGTACTTC. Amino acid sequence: CASSPLQGREETQYF.

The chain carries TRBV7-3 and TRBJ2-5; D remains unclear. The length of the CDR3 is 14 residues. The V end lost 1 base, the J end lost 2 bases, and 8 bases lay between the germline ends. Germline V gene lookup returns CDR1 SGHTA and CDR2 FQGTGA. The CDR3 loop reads CASSLSPTQETQYF. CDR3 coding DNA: TGTGCCAGCAGCTTAAGCCCCACACAAGAGACCCAGTACTTC.

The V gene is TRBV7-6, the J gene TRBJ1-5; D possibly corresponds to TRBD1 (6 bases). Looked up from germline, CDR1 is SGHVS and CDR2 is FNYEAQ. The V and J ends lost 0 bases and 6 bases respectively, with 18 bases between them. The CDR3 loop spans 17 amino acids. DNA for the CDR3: TGTGCCAGCAGCTTAGCCCCGGGGGGGGCGACCGTTCAGCCCCAGCATTTT. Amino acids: CASSLAPGGATVQPQHF. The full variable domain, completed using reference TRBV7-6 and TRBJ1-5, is GAGVSQSPRYKVTKRGQDVALRCDPISGHVSLYWYRQALGQGPEFLTYFNYEAQQDKSGLPNDRFSAERPEGSISTLTIQRTEQRDSAMYRCASSLAPGGATVQPQHFGDGTRLSIL.

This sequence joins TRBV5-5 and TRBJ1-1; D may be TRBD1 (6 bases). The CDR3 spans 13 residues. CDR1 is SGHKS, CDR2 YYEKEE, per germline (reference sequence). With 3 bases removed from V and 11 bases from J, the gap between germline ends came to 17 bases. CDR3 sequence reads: CASSSVVGGSAFF. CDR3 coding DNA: TGTGCCAGCAGCTCGGTCGTTGGGGGCTCGGCTTTCTTT. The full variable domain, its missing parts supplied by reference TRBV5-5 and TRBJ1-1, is DAGVTQSPTHLIKTRGQQVTLRCSPISGHKSVSWYQQVLGQGPQFIFQYYEKEERGRGNFPDRFSARQFPNYSSELNVNALLLGDSALYLCASSSVVGGSAFFGQGTRLTVV.

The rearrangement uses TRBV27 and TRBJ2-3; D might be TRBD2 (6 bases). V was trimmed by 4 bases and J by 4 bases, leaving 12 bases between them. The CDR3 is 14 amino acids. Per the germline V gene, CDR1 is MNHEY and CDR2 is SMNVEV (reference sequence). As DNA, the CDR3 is TGTGCCAGCAGTTCCCGACTAGACTCAGATACGCAGTATTTT. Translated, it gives CASSSRLDSDTQYF.

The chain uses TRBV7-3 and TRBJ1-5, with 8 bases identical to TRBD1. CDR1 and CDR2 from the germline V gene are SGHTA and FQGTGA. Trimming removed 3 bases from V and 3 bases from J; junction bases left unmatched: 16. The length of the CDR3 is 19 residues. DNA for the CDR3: TGTGCCAGCAGCTTTTCCCCCCTAGGACAGGGTCTTCTCAATCAGCCCCAGCATTTT. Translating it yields CASSFSPLGQGLLNQPQHF.

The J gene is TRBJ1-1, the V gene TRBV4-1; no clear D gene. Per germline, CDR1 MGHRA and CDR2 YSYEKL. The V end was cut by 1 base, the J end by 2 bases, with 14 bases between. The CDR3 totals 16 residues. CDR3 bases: TGCGCCAGCAGCCAAGGGCGTGGAGGCCTAAACACTGAAGCTTTCTTT. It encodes CASSQGRGGLNTEAFF.

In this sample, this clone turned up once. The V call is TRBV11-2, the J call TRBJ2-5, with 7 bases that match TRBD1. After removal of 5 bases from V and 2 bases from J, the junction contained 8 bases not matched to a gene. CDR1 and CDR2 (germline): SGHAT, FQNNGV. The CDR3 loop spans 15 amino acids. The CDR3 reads CASSTGQVLQETQYF. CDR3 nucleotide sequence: TGTGCCAGCAGCACTGGACAGGTCCTACAAGAGACCCAGTACTTC.

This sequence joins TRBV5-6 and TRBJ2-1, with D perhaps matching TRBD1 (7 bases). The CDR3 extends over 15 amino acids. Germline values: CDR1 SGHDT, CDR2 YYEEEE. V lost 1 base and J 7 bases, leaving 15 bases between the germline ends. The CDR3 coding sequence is TGTGCCAGCAGCTTGCCAGGGGGGATACGGAATGAGCAGTTCTTC. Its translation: CASSLPGGIRNEQFF.

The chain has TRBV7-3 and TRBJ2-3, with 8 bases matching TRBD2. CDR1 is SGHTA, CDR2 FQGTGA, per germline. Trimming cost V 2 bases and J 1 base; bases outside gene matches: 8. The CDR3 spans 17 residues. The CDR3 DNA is TGTGCCAGCAGCTTATTCGGGTGGCGGGAGGGCACAGATACGCAGTATTTT. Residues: CASSLFGWREGTDTQYF.

CDR3 sequence (DNA): TGTGCCAGCAGCCAAGTTGAGGGGCGGGGAACTGAAGCTTTCTTT. Protein sequence: CASSQVEGRGTEAFF. The gene calls are TRBV3-1 (or the pseudogene TRBV3-2) and TRBJ1-1; D may be TRBD1 (5 bases). Germline V gene lookup returns CDR1 LGHDT and CDR2 YNNKEL (reference sequence). This CDR3 is 15 amino acids long. V was clipped by 1 base and J by 5 bases, with 14 bases between them.

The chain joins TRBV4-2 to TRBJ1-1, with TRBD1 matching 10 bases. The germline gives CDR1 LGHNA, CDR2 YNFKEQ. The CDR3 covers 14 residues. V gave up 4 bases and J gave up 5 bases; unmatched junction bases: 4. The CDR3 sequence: CASSPDRGETEAFF. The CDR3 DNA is TGTGCCAGCAGCCCGGACAGGGGGGAAACTGAAGCTTTCTTT.

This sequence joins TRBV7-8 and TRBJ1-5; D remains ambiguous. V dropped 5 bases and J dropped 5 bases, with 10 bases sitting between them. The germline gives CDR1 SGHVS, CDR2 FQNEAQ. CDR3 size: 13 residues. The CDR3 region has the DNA TGTGCCAGCAGCCCCAACAGCTATCAGCCCCAGCATTTT. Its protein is CASSPNSYQPQHF.

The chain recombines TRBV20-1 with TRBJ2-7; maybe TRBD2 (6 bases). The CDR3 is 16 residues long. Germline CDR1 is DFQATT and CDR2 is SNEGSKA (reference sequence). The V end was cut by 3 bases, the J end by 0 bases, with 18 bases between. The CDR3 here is CSASAPGGSRSYEQYF. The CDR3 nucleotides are TGCAGTGCTAGTGCACCTGGGGGGTCCCGCTCCTACGAGCAGTACTTC.

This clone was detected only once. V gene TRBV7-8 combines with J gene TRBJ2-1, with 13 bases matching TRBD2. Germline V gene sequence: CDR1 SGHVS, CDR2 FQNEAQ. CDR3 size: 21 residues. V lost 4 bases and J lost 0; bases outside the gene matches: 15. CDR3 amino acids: CASSSPRLAGGPLRSYNEQFF. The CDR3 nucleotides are TGTGCCAGCAGCTCCCCACGACTAGCGGGGGGCCCTCTTCGCTCCTACAATGAGCAGTTCTTC. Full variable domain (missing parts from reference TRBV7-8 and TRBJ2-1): GAGVSQSPRYKVAKRGQDVALRCDPISGHVSLFWYQQALGQGPEFLTYFQNEAQLDKSGLPSDRFFAERPEGSVSTLKIQRTQQEDSAVYLCASSSPRLAGGPLRSYNEQFFGPGTRLTVL.

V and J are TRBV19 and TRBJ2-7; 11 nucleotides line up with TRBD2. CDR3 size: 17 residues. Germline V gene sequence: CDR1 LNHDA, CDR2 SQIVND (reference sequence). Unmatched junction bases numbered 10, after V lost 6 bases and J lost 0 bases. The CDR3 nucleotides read TGTGCCAGTAGCAGCGGTCTAGCGGGAGGAACCTCCTACGAGCAGTACTTC. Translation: CASSSGLAGGTSYEQYF.

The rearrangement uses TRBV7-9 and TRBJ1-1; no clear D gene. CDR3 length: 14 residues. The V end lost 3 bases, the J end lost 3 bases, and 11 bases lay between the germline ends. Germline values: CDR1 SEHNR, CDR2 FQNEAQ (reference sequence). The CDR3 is CASSFGQIYTEAFF. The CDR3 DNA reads TGTGCCAGCAGCTTTGGCCAGATCTACACTGAAGCTTTCTTT. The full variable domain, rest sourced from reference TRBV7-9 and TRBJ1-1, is DTGVSQNPRHKITKRGQNVTFRCDPISEHNRLYWYRQTLGQGPEFLTYFQNEAQLEKSRLLSDRFSAERPKGSFSTLEIQRTEQGDSAMYLCASSFGQIYTEAFFGQGTRLTVV.

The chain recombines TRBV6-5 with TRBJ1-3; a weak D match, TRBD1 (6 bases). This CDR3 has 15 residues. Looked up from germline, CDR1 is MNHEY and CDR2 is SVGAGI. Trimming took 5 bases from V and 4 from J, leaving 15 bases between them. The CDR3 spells CASSPLAGEGNTIYF. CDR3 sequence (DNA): TGTGCCAGCAGTCCCCTTGCAGGGGAAGGAAACACCATATATTTT.

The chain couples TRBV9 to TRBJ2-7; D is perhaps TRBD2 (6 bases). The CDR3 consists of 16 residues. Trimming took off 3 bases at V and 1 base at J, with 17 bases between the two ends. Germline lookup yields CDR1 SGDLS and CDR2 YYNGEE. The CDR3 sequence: CASSGGGQALSYEQYF. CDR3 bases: TGTGCCAGCAGCGGAGGAGGGCAGGCGCTGTCCTACGAGCAGTACTTC.

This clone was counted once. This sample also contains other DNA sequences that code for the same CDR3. The CDR3 here is CASSLGTSGYYEQYF. As DNA, the CDR3 is TGTGCCAGCAGCTTGGGGACTAGCGGGTACTACGAGCAGTACTTC. The chain links TRBV11-2 to TRBJ2-7, with 12 bases matching TRBD2. With V trimmed by 3 bases and J by 3 bases, 3 bases remained unmatched. The CDR3 has 15 amino acids. The germline gives CDR1 SGHAT, CDR2 FQNNGV.

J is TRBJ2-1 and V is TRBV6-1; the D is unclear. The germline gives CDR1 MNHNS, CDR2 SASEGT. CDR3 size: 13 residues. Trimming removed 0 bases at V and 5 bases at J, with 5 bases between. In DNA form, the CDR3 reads TGTGCCAGCAGTGAAGCGCCAGACAATGAGCAGTTCTTC. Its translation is CASSEAPDNEQFF.

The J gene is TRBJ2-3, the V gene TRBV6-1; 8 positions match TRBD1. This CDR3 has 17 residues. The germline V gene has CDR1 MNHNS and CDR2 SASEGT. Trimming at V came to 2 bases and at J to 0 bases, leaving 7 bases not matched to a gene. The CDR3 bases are TGTGCCAGCAGTGAACAGCGACAGGGGATAAGCACAGATACGCAGTATTTT. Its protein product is CASSEQRQGISTDTQYF.

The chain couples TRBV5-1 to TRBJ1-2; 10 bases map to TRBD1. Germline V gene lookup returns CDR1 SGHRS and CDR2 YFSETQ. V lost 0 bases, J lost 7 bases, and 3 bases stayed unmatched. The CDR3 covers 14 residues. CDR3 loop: CASSLAGQGPGYTF. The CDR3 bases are TGCGCCAGCAGCTTGGCGGGACAGGGGCCTGGCTACACCTTC.